This TCR beta chain is drawn from a study of T cells in Graves' hyperthyroidism and ophthalmopathy. The CDR3 runs to 16 residues. Germline-derived CDR1 and CDR2 are SGHRS and YFSETQ. What was amplified from RNA transcripts were TCR beta CDR3 regions. Using the HTBI primer set, a first-round RT-PCR was run on the TCR CDR3. TCRdb reprocessed the multiplex PCR reads with MiXCR, giving one entry per CDR3 protein. The table shows around 250,000 distinct CDR3 sequences, with approximately 15% occurring only once. To note about this clonotype: At one end, the junction sequence differs from germline, possibly due to a read error.

This receptor was obtained from a woman aged 35 to 49 with Graves' hyperthyroidism that later progressed to Graves' ophthalmopathy. The sample was blood. This chain connects TRBV5-1 to TRBJ2-3; 9 bases match TRBD2. As DNA, the CDR3 is TGCGTCAGCAGCTGGCCGACTAGCGGAAACACAGATACGCAGTATTTT. Its translation: CVSSWPTSGNTDTQYF.